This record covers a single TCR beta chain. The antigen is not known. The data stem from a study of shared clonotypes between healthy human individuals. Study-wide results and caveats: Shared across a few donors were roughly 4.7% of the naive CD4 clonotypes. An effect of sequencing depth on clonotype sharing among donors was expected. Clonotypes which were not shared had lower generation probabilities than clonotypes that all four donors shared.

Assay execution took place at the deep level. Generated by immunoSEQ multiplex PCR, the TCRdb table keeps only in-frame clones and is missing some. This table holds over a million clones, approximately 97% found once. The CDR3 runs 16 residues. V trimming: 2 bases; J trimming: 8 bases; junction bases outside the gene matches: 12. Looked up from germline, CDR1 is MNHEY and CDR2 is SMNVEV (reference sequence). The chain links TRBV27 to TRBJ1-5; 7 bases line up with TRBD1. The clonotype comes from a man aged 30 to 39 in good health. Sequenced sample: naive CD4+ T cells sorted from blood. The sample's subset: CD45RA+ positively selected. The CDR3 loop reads CASSLRGLGWWEPQHF. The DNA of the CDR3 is TGTGCCAGCAGTTTAAGGGGGCTCGGGTGGTGGGAGCCCCAGCATTTT.